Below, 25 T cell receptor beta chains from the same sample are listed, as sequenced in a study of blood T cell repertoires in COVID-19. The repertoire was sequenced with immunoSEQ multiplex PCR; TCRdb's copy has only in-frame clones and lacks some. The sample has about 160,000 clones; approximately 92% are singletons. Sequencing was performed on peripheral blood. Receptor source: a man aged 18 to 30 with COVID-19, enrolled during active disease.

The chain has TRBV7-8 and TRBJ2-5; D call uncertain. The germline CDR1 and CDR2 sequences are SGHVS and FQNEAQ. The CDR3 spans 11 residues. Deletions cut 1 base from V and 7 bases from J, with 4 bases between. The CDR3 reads CASSLVWTQYF. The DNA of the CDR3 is TGTGCCAGCAGCTTAGTCTGGACCCAGTACTTC.

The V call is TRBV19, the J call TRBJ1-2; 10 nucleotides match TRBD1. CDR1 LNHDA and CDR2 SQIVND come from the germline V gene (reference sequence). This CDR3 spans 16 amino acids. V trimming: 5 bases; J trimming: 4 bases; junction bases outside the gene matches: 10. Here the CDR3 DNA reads TGTGCCAGTAGTGTCGAGACAGGGGGCGTTGGCTATGGCTACACCTTC. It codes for CASSVETGGVGYGYTF. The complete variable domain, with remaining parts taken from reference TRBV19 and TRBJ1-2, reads DGGITQSPKYLFRKEGQNVTLSCEQNLNHDAMYWYRQDPGQGLRLIYYSQIVNDFQKGDIAEGYSVSREKKESFPLTVTSAQKNPTAFYLCASSVETGGVGYGYTFGSGTRLTVV.

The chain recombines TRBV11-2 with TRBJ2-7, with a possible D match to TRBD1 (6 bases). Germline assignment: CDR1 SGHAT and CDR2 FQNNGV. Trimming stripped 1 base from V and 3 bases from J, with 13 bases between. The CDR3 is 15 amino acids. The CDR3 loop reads CASSLGSRDNYEQYF. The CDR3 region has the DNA TGTGCCAGCAGCTTAGGAAGCCGGGACAACTACGAGCAGTACTTC.

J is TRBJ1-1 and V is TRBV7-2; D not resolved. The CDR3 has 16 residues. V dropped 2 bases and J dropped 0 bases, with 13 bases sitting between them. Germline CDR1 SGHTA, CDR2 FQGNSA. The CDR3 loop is CASSLSLRLMNTEAFF. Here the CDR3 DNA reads TGTGCCAGCAGCTTATCGTTGCGTCTTATGAACACTGAAGCTTTCTTT.

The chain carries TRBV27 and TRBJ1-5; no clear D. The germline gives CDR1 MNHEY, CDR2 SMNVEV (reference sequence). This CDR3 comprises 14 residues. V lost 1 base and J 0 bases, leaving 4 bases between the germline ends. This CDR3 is CASSLFRSNQPQHF. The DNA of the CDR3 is TGTGCCAGCAGTTTATTCCGTAGCAATCAGCCCCAGCATTTT.

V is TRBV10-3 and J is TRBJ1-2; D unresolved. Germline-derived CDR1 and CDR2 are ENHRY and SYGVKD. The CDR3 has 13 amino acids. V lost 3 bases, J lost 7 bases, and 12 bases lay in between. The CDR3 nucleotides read TGTGCCATCAGTGATGACCTAGCGGGTGGCTACACCTTC. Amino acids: CAISDDLAGGYTF.

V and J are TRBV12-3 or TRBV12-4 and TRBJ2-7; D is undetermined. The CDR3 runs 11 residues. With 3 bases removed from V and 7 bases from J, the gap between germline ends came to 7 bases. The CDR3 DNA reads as TGTGCCAGCAGTTTGGCGGCAGAGCAGTACTTC. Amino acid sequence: CASSLAAEQYF.

CDR3 coding DNA: TGTGCCAGCAGTGAAGTTCTACCCAAGCCTTTTGGGGAGCTGTTTTTT. Protein sequence: CASSEVLPKPFGELFF. This chain joins TRBV6-1 and TRBJ2-2; D gene unclear. Trimming left V 1 base short and J 8 bases short, with 17 bases between. Germline-derived CDR1 and CDR2 are MNHNS and SASEGT. This CDR3 contains 16 residues.

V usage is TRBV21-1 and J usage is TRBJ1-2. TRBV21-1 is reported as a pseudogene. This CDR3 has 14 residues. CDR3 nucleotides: TGTGCCAGCAGCAAAGGGGAGGCTGGCTATGGCTACACCTTC. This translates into CASSKGEAGYGYTF.

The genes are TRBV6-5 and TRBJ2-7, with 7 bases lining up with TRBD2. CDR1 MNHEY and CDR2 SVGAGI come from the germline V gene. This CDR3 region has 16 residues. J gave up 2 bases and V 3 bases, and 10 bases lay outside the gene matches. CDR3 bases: TGTGCCAGCAGTTATGGTAGCGCGGGGGTTGCCTACGAGCAGTACTTC. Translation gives CASSYGSAGVAYEQYF.

The CDR3 sequence is CASSGRAYNEQFF. As DNA, the CDR3 is TGTGCCAGCAGCGGGAGGGCCTACAATGAGCAGTTCTTC. The gene calls are TRBV2 and TRBJ2-1, with TRBD2 matching 8 bases. The CDR3 totals 13 residues. The junction had 0 bases not matched to a gene; V was cut back by 6 bases and J by 2 bases. Germline CDR1 SNHLY, CDR2 FYNNEI.

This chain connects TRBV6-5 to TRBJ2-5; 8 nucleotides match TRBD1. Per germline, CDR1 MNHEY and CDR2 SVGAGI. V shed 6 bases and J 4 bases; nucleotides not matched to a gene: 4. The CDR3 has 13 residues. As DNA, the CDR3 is TGTGCCAGCAGCGGGACAGGCCGAGAGACCCAGTACTTC. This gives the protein CASSGTGRETQYF.

DNA of the CDR3: TGTGCCACAACAGCGGCGCCTAACACCGGGGAGCTGTTTTTT. Encoded protein: CATTAAPNTGELFF. This chain connects TRBV30 to TRBJ2-2, with TRBD2 as a possible D gene (5 bases). V lost 8 bases and J 2 bases, leaving 15 bases between the germline ends. Germline V gene data show CDR1 as GTSNPN and CDR2 as SVGIG (reference sequence). The length of the CDR3 is 14 residues.

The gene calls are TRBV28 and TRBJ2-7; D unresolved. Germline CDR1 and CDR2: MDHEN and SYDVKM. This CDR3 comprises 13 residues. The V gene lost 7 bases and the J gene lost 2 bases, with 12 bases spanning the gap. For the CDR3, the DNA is TGTGCCAGCACCCCGGTCCATACCTACGAGCAGTACTTC. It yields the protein CASTPVHTYEQYF.

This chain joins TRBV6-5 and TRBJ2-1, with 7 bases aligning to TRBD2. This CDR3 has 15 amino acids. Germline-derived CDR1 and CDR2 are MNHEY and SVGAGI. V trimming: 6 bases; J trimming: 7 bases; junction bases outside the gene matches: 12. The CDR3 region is CASRPLAARWNEQFF. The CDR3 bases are TGTGCCAGCAGACCCCTAGCGGCCCGCTGGAATGAGCAGTTCTTC.

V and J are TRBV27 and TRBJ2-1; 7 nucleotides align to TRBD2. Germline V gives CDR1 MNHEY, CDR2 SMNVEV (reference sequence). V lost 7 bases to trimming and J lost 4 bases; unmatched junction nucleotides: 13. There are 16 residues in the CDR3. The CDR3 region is CASTGTGTTSYNEQFF. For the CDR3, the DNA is TGTGCCAGCACAGGAACCGGGACTACTTCTTACAATGAGCAGTTCTTC.

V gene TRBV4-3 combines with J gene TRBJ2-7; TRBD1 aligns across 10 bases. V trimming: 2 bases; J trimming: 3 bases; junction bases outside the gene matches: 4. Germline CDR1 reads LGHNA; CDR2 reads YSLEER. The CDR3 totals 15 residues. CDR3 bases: TGCGCCAGCAGCCAAACTTGGGACAGGGGCTACGAGCAGTACTTC. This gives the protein CASSQTWDRGYEQYF.

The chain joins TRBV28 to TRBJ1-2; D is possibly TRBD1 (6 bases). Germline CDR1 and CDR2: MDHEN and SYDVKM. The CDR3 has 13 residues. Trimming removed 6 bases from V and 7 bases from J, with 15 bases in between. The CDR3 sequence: CASSQTGQFGYTF. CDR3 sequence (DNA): TGTGCCAGCAGCCAAACGGGACAATTTGGCTACACCTTC.

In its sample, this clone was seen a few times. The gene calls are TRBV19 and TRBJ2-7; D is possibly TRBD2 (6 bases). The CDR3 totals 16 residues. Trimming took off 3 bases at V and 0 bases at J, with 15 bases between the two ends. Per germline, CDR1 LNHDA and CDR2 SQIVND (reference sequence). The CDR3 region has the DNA TGTGCCAGTAGTATTCACCGGGACTCGAGCTCCTACGAGCAGTACTTC. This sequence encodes CASSIHRDSSSYEQYF.

CDR3 sequence: CASSSLAGPTDTQYF. CDR3 in DNA: TGTGCCAGCAGCTCCTTAGCGGGACCCACAGATACGCAGTATTTT. The genes are TRBV7-2 and TRBJ2-3; TRBD2 aligns across 8 bases. V trimming: 4 bases; J trimming: 2 bases; junction bases outside the gene matches: 5. The germline V gene encodes CDR1 SGHTA and CDR2 FQGNSA. CDR3 length equals 15 residues.

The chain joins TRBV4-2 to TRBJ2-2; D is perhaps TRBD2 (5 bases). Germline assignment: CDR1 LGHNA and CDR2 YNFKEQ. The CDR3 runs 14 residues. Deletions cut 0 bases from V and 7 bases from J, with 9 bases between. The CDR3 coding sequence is TGTGCCAGCAGCCAAGAACGGGGTATCGGGGAGCTGTTTTTT. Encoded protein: CASSQERGIGELFF.

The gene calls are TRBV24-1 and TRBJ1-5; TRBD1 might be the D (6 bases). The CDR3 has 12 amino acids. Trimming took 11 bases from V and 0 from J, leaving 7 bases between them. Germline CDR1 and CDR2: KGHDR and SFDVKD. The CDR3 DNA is TGTGCCATACAGGGTAGCAATCAGCCCCAGCATTTT. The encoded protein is CAIQGSNQPQHF.

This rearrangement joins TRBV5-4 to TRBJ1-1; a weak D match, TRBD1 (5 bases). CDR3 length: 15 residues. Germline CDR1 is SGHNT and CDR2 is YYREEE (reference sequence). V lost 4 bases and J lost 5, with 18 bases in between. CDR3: CASSLDRGEWTEAFF. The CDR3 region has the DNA TGTGCCAGCAGCCTGGACCGGGGGGAGTGGACTGAAGCTTTCTTT. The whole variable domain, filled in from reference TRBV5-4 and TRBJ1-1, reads ETGVTQSPTHLIKTRGQQVTLRCSSQSGHNTVSWYQQALGQGPQFIFQYYREEENGRGNFPPRFSGLQFPNYSSELNVNALELDDSALYLCASSLDRGEWTEAFFGQGTRLTVV.

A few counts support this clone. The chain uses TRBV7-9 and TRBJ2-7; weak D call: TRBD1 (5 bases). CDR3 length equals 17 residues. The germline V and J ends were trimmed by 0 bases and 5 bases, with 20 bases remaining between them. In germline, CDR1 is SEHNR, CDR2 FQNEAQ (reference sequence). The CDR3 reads CASSLAQGSYGKNEQYF. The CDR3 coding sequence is TGTGCCAGCAGCTTAGCGCAGGGCAGTTATGGTAAGAACGAGCAGTACTTC.

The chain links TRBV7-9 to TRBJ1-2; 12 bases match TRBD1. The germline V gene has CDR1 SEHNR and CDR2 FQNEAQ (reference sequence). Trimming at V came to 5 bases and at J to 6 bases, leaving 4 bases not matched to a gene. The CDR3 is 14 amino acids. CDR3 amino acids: CASSEGQGADGYTF. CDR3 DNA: TGTGCCAGCAGCGAGGGACAGGGGGCTGATGGCTACACCTTC.